This TCR beta chain was captured by sequencing in a study of blood T cell repertoires in COVID-19. Study at large: There were acute and convalescent COVID-19 samples, and they came from the United States, Italy and Spain. The cDNA or gDNA used as material had been derived from T cells, B-cell-depleted T cells, or PBMCs.

This CDR3 region has 16 residues. Germline values: CDR1 LGHNA, CDR2 YSLEER. V shed 0 bases and J 5 bases; nucleotides not matched to a gene: 9. As handled by the study authors: It was from reference gene primer amplification that nucleated cell counts were estimated. Assay used: immunoSEQ multiplex PCR; TCRdb lists only in-frame clones, some missing. The V and J calls and clone size come from that table; D and trimming were worked out from the DNA. The sample consists of approximately 100,000 clones, 70% to 85% of them appearing once. What was sequenced was peripheral blood. The rearrangement uses TRBV4-3 and TRBJ1-1; TRBD1 agrees at 7 bases. This clonotype originated in a woman older than 75 with active or convalescent COVID-19. CDR3 DNA: TGCGCCAGCAGCCAAGATGGCGGAGGGGGCGCGACTGAAGCTTTCTTT. Its protein product is CASSQDGGGGATEAFF.